This T cell receptor (beta chain) was recorded in a study of T cell changes during pregnancy in multiple sclerosis. Some clones are missing from TCRdb's copy, which holds only in-frame ones; the method was immunoSEQ multiplex PCR. The sample holds more than 65,000 clones; about nine tenths are singletons and the top ten take approximately 3.4%. Germline CDR1 is GTSNPN and CDR2 is SVGIG (reference sequence). The CDR3 has 15 amino acids. V dropped 3 bases and J dropped 7; count of bases not matched to a gene: 9. The source of this sequence is a female donor with multiple sclerosis, enrolled in a pregnancy study. The sequencing used peripheral blood, collected before pregnancy. This chain uses TRBV30 with TRBJ1-6; 7 bases map to TRBD1. CDR3: CAWRGLGQVNSPLHF. The CDR3, as DNA: TGTGCCTGGAGGGGGCTTGGACAGGTCAATTCACCCCTCCACTTT.